This T cell receptor (beta chain) was sequenced during a study of shared clonotypes between healthy human individuals. Study-level information: Three CD4 naive, three CD4 memory, two CD8 naive and one CD8 memory plate were used per donor. Overall study results and limits: Limitation of the genetic and exposure-history diversity represented came from the few donors.

As defined, naive CD8 cells were CD45RO-negative and positively selected for CCR7, with terminally differentiated effector memory CD45RA+ cells excluded. Those who donated, Caucasian adults without exception, all lived in Nashville, Tennessee. Comments on this clone: The antigen remains undetermined.

The germline V gene encodes CDR1 LGHNA and CDR2 YSLEER. The CDR3 sequence is 14 residues long. The germline V and J ends were trimmed by 0 bases and 6 bases, with 9 bases remaining between them. Clones were read by immunoSEQ multiplex PCR, and TCRdb kept only the in-frame ones, dropping some. The sample lists about 2 million clones; approximately 94% were seen once. The chain uses TRBV4-3 and TRBJ2-1, with D uncertain. Sequencing was done on a sample of naive CD8+ T cells sorted from blood. The sequence came from a man between 18 and 29 years old in good health. CDR3 amino acids: CASSQDNLGNEQFF. CDR3 sequence (DNA): TGCGCCAGCAGCCAAGATAACCTGGGCAATGAGCAGTTCTTC.